The present entry profiles one T cell receptor (beta chain) with its context. This clone's antigen is unknown. Nothing much larger sits one base from this clone, and base qualities are not available. The data are from a study of blood T cell repertoires in COVID-19 (dated by TCRdb to the early 2020s). Context from the whole study: The collaborator samples originated in the United States, Italy and Spain and spanned the acute and convalescent phases of COVID-19. Subjects who had been exposed to COVID-19, were actively infected with it, or had recovered from it provided the deeply sampled blood TCRbeta repertoires that made up the dataset. The material from the prospective study consisted of cDNA or gDNA derived from T cells, B-cell-depleted T cells, or PBMCs. The repertoires were made available in a free public database intended to serve as a resource for research on the immune response to SARS-CoV-2. Sample metadata almost always included a de-identified subject ID, COVID-19 status, age in years and sex. HLA class I and class II types, where available, came from metadata supplied by the sample provider rather than from assay-based typing. Samples were obtained from the ongoing ImmuneRACE study (first 160 participants) and from approximately 1,200 subjects provided by 6 global collaborators.

What the study reported, not specific to this receptor: The quantity of clinical and demographic metadata differed by source and by participant and was supplied without curation.

Trimming removed 2 bases from V and 2 bases from J, leaving 7 bases between the germline ends. From cysteine to phenylalanine, the CDR3 is 13 amino acids long. Of the read, only the CDR3 DNA is kept; its 39 bases are in frame from base 1. Via the germline V gene, CDR1 is SQVTM and CDR2 ANQGSEA. TCRbeta CDR3 regions were amplified from genomic DNA using the immunoSEQ Assay, a bias-controlled multiplex PCR. The original methods were these. Within the assay, amplification of reference gene primers was used to estimate how many nucleated cells each sample contained. Sequence reads were collapsed and filtered to measure the absolute abundance of every unique TCRbeta CDR3 rearrangement. Productive Simpson clonality was computed per sample as the square root of Simpson's diversity index over productive rearrangements. The clones in this table, taken by TCRdb from immuneACCESS, are in-frame only. Not every clone is retained; where verified, under half of the shortfall comes from an unresolved V gene, and the cause of the rest is unknown. The DNA gave D and trimming, while V, J and clone size come from that table. The sample profile shows roughly 200,000 clones; almost 90% of them were found once. About 1.6% of the sample is in the top ten clones.

The collaborating institutions used their own protocols to collect whole blood in K2EDTA tubes. For TCRbeta analysis, collaborators shipped samples as frozen whole blood, isolated PBMCs, or DNA extracted from either of those sample types. The TCR sequence derives from a man between 18 and 29 years old with active or convalescent COVID-19. The chain employs TRBV29-1 and TRBJ2-1; no confident D gene assignment can be made. Input material: peripheral blood. The nucleotide sequence reads TGCAGCGTTGAAAGTTCTACCTACAATGAGCAGTTCTTC. Its protein product is CSVESSTYNEQFF.